This T cell receptor (beta chain) was captured in a study of radiation and T cells in renal cell carcinoma (TCRdb year 2020). Background on the whole study: In total, 50 to 60 samples, comprising around 25 tumors and approximately 27 peripheral blood samples, were subjected to TCR beta sequencing. The last blood draw happened 4 weeks after radiation, timed to coincide with nephrectomy. A total of about 3.8 million unique CDR3 nucleotide sequences, encoding 2.5 million to 3 million unique CDR3 amino acid sequences, were found across all 50 or so samples. Study-level results and caveats: Because the trial had a single-armed design, the trial could not examine how radiation dose or scheduling affected the TCR repertoire. No pretreatment tumor biopsies were available, so the baseline intratumoral presence of clonotypes could not be determined. Tracking of blood repertoire dynamics stopped at about 4 weeks after treatment, with no follow-up past that point. An increase in top tumor clonotypes in blood was observed from baseline to 2 weeks post-radiation, followed by contraction by 4 weeks, which was taken to suggest transient expansion of tumor-resident clones.

The junction carries 24 bases between V and J, which are trimmed by 5 bases and 7 bases respectively. Measured from the cysteine to the phenylalanine, the CDR3 is 16 residues long. Only the CDR3 DNA stays, 48 bases, in frame from base 1. CDR1 and CDR2 are drawn from the germline V gene: SNHLY, FYNNEI. The immunoSEQ kit was used, according to the manufacturer's recommendations, to generate TCR beta libraries from genomic DNA. Library preparation used a first multiplex PCR with proprietary primers, then a second PCR adding unique barcodes, with bead cleanups after each round. A kit-provided positive control reaction and a negative control reaction were included in every sample batch. The final libraries were assessed on an Agilent 4200 TapeStation D1000 ScreenTape, pooled by volume, and quantified by qPCR. Sequencing was performed on an Illumina NextSeq500 using a MidOutput 150-cycle cartridge, with 156 Read1 cycles, 15 Index1 cycles, and the kit custom primers. The pooled library was loaded at around 1 pM with about 20% PhiX control spiked in. The study's own analysis went as follows. Vendor-processed data were analyzed in R, with a clonotype defined as all T cells sharing the same CDR3 nucleotide sequence. In the clone abundance analyses, frequencies in each sample were normalized to that sample's 10,000 most abundant clones. Before analysis, public T cell clones were removed, and these numbered fewer than five per sample on average. Tumor-enriched and baseline blood-enriched clonotypes were defined by at least a 32-fold difference in abundance between compartments. A beta-binomial differential abundance model was used to identify clonotypes that expanded or contracted between blood time points. Tumor-blood repertoire similarity was measured with the Baroni-Urbani and Buser coefficient, and group comparisons used two-tailed Wilcoxon tests in R. As stored in TCRdb, this immuneACCESS dataset retains in-frame rearrangements with V and J assigned. A fraction of the clones does not appear; measured against another copy, unresolved V genes explain less than half of the discrepancy, and the remainder lacks a known reason. V, J and clone size derive from that table, while D and trimming were established from the DNA sequence. The sample has around 100,000 clones on record, 65% to 90% of them singletons. The top ten clones comprise more than 7% of the sample.

What the time point label conveys for this sample: blood 4 weeks post-SBRT, at nephrectomy. What the treatment or condition label conveys for this sample: 15 Gy SBRT to primary tumor, nephrectomy 4 weeks later. The samples were drawn from a clinical trial, where primary renal cell carcinomas were treated with 15 Gy of stereotactic body radiation therapy and then removed by nephrectomy 4 weeks afterward. Serial peripheral blood from radiation-treated patients was sampled at baseline, 2 weeks and 4 weeks after SBRT to track tumor-enriched clonotypes. Every patient had renal cell carcinoma of clear cell pathology. The QIAamp DNA Blood Mini Kit (Qiagen) was used to prepare genomic DNA for TCR sequencing. The analyses included only samples that passed all quality control checks. A word on this clone: Its antigen specificity is not known. No much larger clonotype is one base removed from it; base qualities were not supplied.

The sample here was blood, taken from a patient whose treatment included radiotherapy and nephrectomy. The sequence came from a man aged 60 to 69 with renal cell carcinoma. The rearrangement joined TRBV2 to TRBJ2-7; the D gene is perhaps TRBD1 or TRBD2, each of them matching over 5 bases. The CDR3 has the sequence CASSYFPTADPREQYF. The nucleotide sequence reads as follows: TGTGCCAGCAGTTACTTCCCGACAGCGGATCCTAGAGAGCAGTACTTC. Full variable domain (CDR3 extended with the reference TRBV2 and TRBJ2-7 proteins): EPEVTQTPSHQVTQMGQEVILRCVPISNHLYFYWYRQILGQKVEFLVSFYNNEISEKSEIFDDQFSVERPDGSNFTLKIRSTKLEDSAMYFCASSYFPTADPREQYFGPGTRLTVT.